A single sample is the source of the 22 T cell receptor beta chains below, sequenced in a study of T cells after yellow fever vaccination. TCRdb fed the 5' RACE reads into MiXCR, producing one record per CDR3 protein. The data contain 95,000 to 150,000 distinct CDR3 sequences, more than 6% of them singletons. The sequencing here drew on CD4+ T cells sorted from PBMCs, taken 10 days after the first yellow fever vaccination. The receptor source for this set is a man aged 18 to 29 who received the YFV17D yellow fever vaccine.

The chain joins TRBV3-1 to TRBJ1-2; unclear D gene. Trimming left V 4 bases short and J 6 bases short, with 15 bases between. This CDR3 comprises 14 residues. From germline, CDR1 is LGHDT and CDR2 YNNKEL (reference sequence). CDR3 residues: CASSPSSLGDGYTF. The DNA for the CDR3 is TGTGCCAGCAGCCCTTCAAGTCTCGGGGATGGCTACACCTTC. The entire variable domain, with the rest obtained from reference TRBV3-1 and TRBJ1-2, is as follows: DTAVSQTPKYLVTQMGNDKSIKCEQNLGHDTMYWYKQDSKKFLKIMFSYNNKELIINETVPNRFSPKSPDKAHLNLHINSLELGDSAVYFCASSPSSLGDGYTFGSGTRLTVV.

This clonotype appeared many times. J is TRBJ1-5 and V is TRBV7-2, with 8 positions matching TRBD1. J was trimmed by 4 bases and V by 0 bases; bases with no gene match: 5. The CDR3 has 16 residues. Per germline, CDR1 SGHTA and CDR2 FQGNSA. As DNA, the CDR3 is TGTGCCAGCAGCTTAGCGCTCCGGACAGGGAATCAGCCCCAGCATTTT. This encodes CASSLALRTGNQPQHF.

Ten or more counts support this clonotype. The chain uses TRBV15 and TRBJ2-5, with D unresolved. The germline gives CDR1 LNHNV, CDR2 YYDKDF (reference sequence). Trimming left V 8 bases short and J 2 bases short, with 15 bases between. The CDR3 covers 14 residues. This chain's CDR3 is CATSPRITQETQYF. CDR3 DNA: TGTGCCACCTCGCCGCGCATCACTCAAGAGACCCAGTACTTC.

This clonotype was counted ten times or more. This chain joins TRBV5-4 and TRBJ2-1; 7 bases match TRBD1. Germline CDR1 reads SGHNT; CDR2 reads YYREEE (reference sequence). Germline trimming cut 4 bases from V and 7 bases from J; bases unmatched to any gene: 11. The CDR3 loop spans 15 amino acids. CDR3 DNA: TGTGCCAGCAGCGAAACCACAGGGGTCGGGAATGAGCAGTTCTTC. This sequence encodes CASSETTGVGNEQFF.

At least ten counts were recorded for this clonotype. The chain couples TRBV7-2 to TRBJ2-1, with 10 bases that match TRBD1. Germline V CDR1 and CDR2: SGHTA, FQGNSA. V was pared by 6 bases and J by 12 bases, with 14 bases of the junction left unmatched. CDR3 length: 15 amino acids. Here the CDR3 DNA reads TGTGCCAGCAGGAAGACAGGGGGCCCCCTGGCAGGGCAGTTCTTC. This encodes CASRKTGGPLAGQFF.

Comment on this clonotype: A much larger clone is a single base away; this may be a read error. This chain links TRBV10-2 with TRBJ2-2; TRBD1 or TRBD2 may be the D gene (5 bases each). This CDR3 spans 16 amino acids. Germline assignment: CDR1 WSHSY and CDR2 SAAADI. V was shortened by 10 bases and J by 4 bases, with 22 bases between the two germline ends. CDR3 residues: CAIRDTISGSTGELFF. The CDR3 DNA follows: TGCGCCATCAGGGATACAATCTCGGGGTCCACCGGGGAGCTGTTTTTT.

This clonotype was seen many times. The chain combines TRBV5-1 with TRBJ2-2; D gene unclear. Trimming removed 4 bases at V and 1 base at J, with 8 bases between. This CDR3 is built from 14 residues. CDR1 and CDR2 from the germline V gene are SGHRS and YFSETQ. The DNA for the CDR3 is TGCGCCAGCAGCCCCTTAGGGAACACCGGGGAGCTGTTTTTT. This sequence encodes CASSPLGNTGELFF.

This clonotype was found many times. The chain carries TRBV5-1 and TRBJ2-3; D gene ambiguous. The germline V gene has CDR1 SGHRS and CDR2 YFSETQ. The CDR3 has 13 residues. The V end lost 1 base, the J end lost 5 bases, and 8 bases lay between the germline ends. This chain's CDR3 is CASSLRPEDTQYF. As DNA, the CDR3 is TGCGCCAGCAGCTTGAGACCGGAAGATACGCAGTATTTT.

This clonotype was seen many times. The rearrangement uses TRBV5-1 and TRBJ2-5, with 10 bases lining up with TRBD2. The V gene end was trimmed by 1 base and the J gene end by 1 base; junction bases not matched to a gene: 7. Germline CDR1 is SGHRS and CDR2 is YFSETQ. The CDR3 totals 17 residues. CDR3 nucleotide sequence: TGCGCCAGCAGCTTGATGGCTAGCGGGGGACTCCAAGAGACCCAGTACTTC. As protein: CASSLMASGGLQETQYF.

In this sample, this clonotype turned up many times. The V and J genes are TRBV2 and TRBJ2-1, with D possibly being TRBD1 or TRBD2 (5 bases each). The germline V gene encodes CDR1 SNHLY and CDR2 FYNNEI. The CDR3 runs 13 residues. The CDR3 reads CSGGRGTYNEQFF. In DNA form, the CDR3 reads TGTTCTGGGGGACGGGGAACCTACAATGAGCAGTTCTTC. Filled out from reference TRBV2 and TRBJ2-1, the complete variable domain reads EPEVTQTPSHQVTQMGQEVILRCVPISNHLYFYWYRQILGQKVEFLVSFYNNEISEKSEIFDDQFSVERPDGSNFTLKIRSTKLEDSAMYFCSGGRGTYNEQFFGPGTRLTVL.

This clonotype was observed at least ten times. The chain links TRBV19 to TRBJ1-2; TRBD1 matches 9 bases. From germline, CDR1 is LNHDA and CDR2 SQIVND (reference sequence). This CDR3 is 15 amino acids long. Unmatched junction bases numbered 5, after V lost 4 bases and J lost 2 bases. CDR3 protein: CASSSGTGSNYGYTF. The CDR3 region has the DNA TGTGCCAGTAGTAGTGGGACAGGGAGCAACTATGGCTACACCTTC. Full variable domain (rest looked up from reference TRBV19 and TRBJ1-2): DGGITQSPKYLFRKEGQNVTLSCEQNLNHDAMYWYRQDPGQGLRLIYYSQIVNDFQKGDIAEGYSVSREKKESFPLTVTSAQKNPTAFYLCASSSGTGSNYGYTFGSGTRLTVV.

This clonotype was seen ten or more times. The CDR3 region has the DNA TGCGCCAGCCAGCCGGGTCGGGGGTACGTCAATGAGCAGTTCTTC. It codes for CASQPGRGYVNEQFF. This chain joins TRBV10-2 and TRBJ2-1; TRBD2 is a possible D gene (6 bases). Germline CDR1 WSHSY, CDR2 SAAADI. Trimming stripped 8 bases from V and 6 bases from J, with 20 bases between. This CDR3 has 15 amino acids.

This clonotype was found many times. This rearrangement joins TRBV7-2 to TRBJ2-3; D gene unclear. Germline V CDR1 and CDR2: SGHTA, FQGNSA. The ends were cut back, 5 bases at V and 6 bases at J, with 12 bases in the middle. The CDR3 totals 13 residues. In DNA form, the CDR3 reads TGTGCCAGCAGCATCCCCCCGACCGATACGCAGTATTTT. Its translation: CASSIPPTDTQYF.

This clonotype was detected many times. Here the CDR3 reads CASSYSDQGQPQHF. For the CDR3, the DNA is TGTGCCAGCAGTTACTCCGATCAGGGACAGCCCCAGCATTTT. The V and J genes are TRBV6-5 and TRBJ1-5; D is possibly TRBD1 (5 bases). The germline V gene has CDR1 MNHEY and CDR2 SVGAGI. Trimming shortened V by 0 bases and J by 7 bases, and 10 bases separated the two germline ends. The CDR3 consists of 14 residues.

At least ten counts were recorded for this clonotype. This rearrangement joins TRBV5-1 to TRBJ2-3; 9 bases map to TRBD1. Germline trimming cut 4 bases from V and 2 bases from J; bases unmatched to any gene: 5. Germline V gene sequence: CDR1 SGHRS, CDR2 YFSETQ. This CDR3 region has 15 residues. CDR3 in amino acids: CASSLGQGPTDTQYF. CDR3 DNA sequence: TGCGCCAGCAGCCTAGGACAGGGGCCCACAGATACGCAGTATTTT.

This clonotype was picked up many times. The rearrangement uses TRBV7-2 and TRBJ2-7; possible D gene TRBD1, 6 bases. This CDR3 has 13 amino acids. V was clipped by 5 bases and J by 7 bases, with 15 bases between them. Germline CDR1 SGHTA, CDR2 FQGNSA. Here the CDR3 DNA reads TGTGCCAGCAGCCCAGGCAGGGGCAGGGAGCAGTACTTC. Its protein product is CASSPGRGREQYF. The complete variable domain, with remaining parts taken from reference TRBV7-2 and TRBJ2-7, reads GAGVSQSPSNKVTEKGKDVELRCDPISGHTALYWYRQSLGQGLEFLIYFQGNSAPDKSGLPSDRFSAERTGGSVSTLTIQRTQQEDSAVYLCASSPGRGREQYFGPGTRLTVT.

This clonotype showed up many times. This chain links TRBV7-9 with TRBJ1-6; D ambiguous. The CDR3 covers 13 residues. V was shortened by 7 bases and J by 8 bases, with 12 bases between the two germline ends. Germline CDR1 and CDR2: SEHNR and FQNEAQ (reference sequence). This CDR3 is CASTDRWDSPLHF. For the CDR3, the DNA is TGTGCCAGCACCGACCGGTGGGATTCACCCCTCCACTTT.

This clonotype was picked up many times. The V gene is TRBV18, the J gene TRBJ2-7, with 11 nucleotides matching TRBD1. Trimming cost V 4 bases and J 4 bases; bases outside gene matches: 3. This CDR3 has 14 amino acids. Germline values: CDR1 KGHSH, CDR2 LQKENI. CDR3 in DNA: TGTGCCAGCTCACACGGACAGGGGGCTTACGAGCAGTACTTC. It codes for CASSHGQGAYEQYF.

This clonotype was detected ten times or more. The chain is built from TRBV5-1 and TRBJ2-1; no definite D call. The germline V and J ends were trimmed by 5 bases and 4 bases, with 10 bases remaining between them. This CDR3 has 13 residues. CDR1 and CDR2 (germline): SGHRS, YFSETQ. The CDR3 region has the DNA TGCGCCAGCAGTGCCGACTTTTACAATGAGCAGTTCTTC. Translated: CASSADFYNEQFF.

This clonotype occurred many times. J is TRBJ2-3 and V is TRBV18; 7 nucleotides align to TRBD2. The CDR3 length is 15 residues. Germline V gene data show CDR1 as KGHSH and CDR2 as LQKENI. Unmatched junction bases numbered 3, after V lost 1 base and J lost 2 bases. CDR3 nucleotides: TGTGCCAGCTCACCACTAGCGGGTCTCACAGATACGCAGTATTTT. This codes for CASSPLAGLTDTQYF.

This clonotype was seen at least ten times. Written as DNA, the CDR3 is TGCAGTGCTAGGTCGGTTCAGGGCAATCAGCCCCAGCATTTT. This gives the protein CSARSVQGNQPQHF. This chain links TRBV20-1 with TRBJ1-5; D not certain. Looked up from germline, CDR1 is DFQATT and CDR2 is SNEGSKA (reference sequence). The V end was cut by 3 bases, the J end by 2 bases, with 11 bases between. CDR3 size: 14 residues.

This clonotype has a count of ten or more. V usage is TRBV2 and J usage is TRBJ2-7; D is unresolved. The CDR3 spans 15 residues. V was cut by 3 bases and J by 4 bases, with 16 bases left in between. Germline values: CDR1 SNHLY, CDR2 FYNNEI. CDR3 nucleotides: TGTGCCAGCAGTGATCAGTCGGCAATCATTTACGAGCAGTACTTC. Protein sequence: CASSDQSAIIYEQYF.